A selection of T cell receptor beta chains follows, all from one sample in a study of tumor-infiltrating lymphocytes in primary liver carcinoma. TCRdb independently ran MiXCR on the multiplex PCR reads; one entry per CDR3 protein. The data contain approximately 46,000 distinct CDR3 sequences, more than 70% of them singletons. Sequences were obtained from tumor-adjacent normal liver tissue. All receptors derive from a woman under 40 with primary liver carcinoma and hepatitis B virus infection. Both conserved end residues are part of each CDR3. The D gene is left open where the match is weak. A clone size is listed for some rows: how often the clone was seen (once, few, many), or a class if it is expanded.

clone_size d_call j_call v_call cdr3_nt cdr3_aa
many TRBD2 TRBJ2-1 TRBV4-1 TGCGCCAGCAGGGCAGGACTAGCGGGGGAACCCTACAATGAGCAGTTCTTC CASRAGLAGEPYNEQFF
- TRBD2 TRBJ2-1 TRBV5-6 TGTGCCAGCGGCTTTCTAGCGGGAGATCCGAATGAGCGGTTCTTC CASGFLAGDPNERFF
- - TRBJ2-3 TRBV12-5 TGTGCTAGTGGTTTGACAGAACTAGAGGGTTCCTCCGATGATACGCAGTATTTT CASGLTELEGSSDDTQYF
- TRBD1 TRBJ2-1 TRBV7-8 TGTGCCAGCAGATTAGTCGCCAGGGGGCTATGGCCGTTCTTC CASRLVARGLWPFF
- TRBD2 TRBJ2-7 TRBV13 TGTGTCAGCAGCGGGACTAGCGACGGCGAGCAGTACTTC CVSSGTSDGEQYF
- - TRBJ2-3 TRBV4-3 TGCGCCAACAGCCAGTCGGTCTGGATGGGTGATCCCTATGATACGCAGTATTTT CANSQSVWMGDPYDTQYF
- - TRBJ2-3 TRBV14 TGTGCCAGCAGCCAAGATGCAGGAGAGGGAGTTCGGTTGATGCAGTATTTT CASSQDAGEGVRLMQYF
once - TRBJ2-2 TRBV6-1 TGTGCCAGCAGCCCGGGTATCAACACCGGGGAGCTGTTTTTT CASSPGINTGELFF
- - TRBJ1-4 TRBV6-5 TGTGCCAGCACAGGTATAACAGTGGTTAATGAAAAACTGTTTTTT CASTGITVVNEKLFF
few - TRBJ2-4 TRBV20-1 TGCAGTGCTAGAGCAAACAGGGAGGACATTCAGTACTTC CSARANREDIQYF
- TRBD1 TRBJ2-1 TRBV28 TGTCCCGGCAGGACAGGGGTGGTTGGTGGTTTTGAGCAGTTCTTC CPGRTGVVGGFEQFF
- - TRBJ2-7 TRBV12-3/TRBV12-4 TGTGCCAGCAGCAGCCCCCTGTGTTACGAGCAATACTTC CASSSPLCYEQYF
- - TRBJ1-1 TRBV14 TGTGCCAGCAGCCAAGAGCACAGAGTCACTGAAGCTATCTTT CASSQEHRVTEAIF
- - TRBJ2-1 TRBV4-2 TGTGCCAGTAGCCAATCTAGCGTGTACTACAATGAGCAGTTCTTC CASSQSSVYYNEQFF
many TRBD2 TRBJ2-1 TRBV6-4 TGTGCCAGCAGTGAAAGCCCTAGCGGGAACAATGAGCAGTTCTTC CASSESPSGNNEQFF
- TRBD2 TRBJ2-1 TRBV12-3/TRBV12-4 TGTGCCAGCACTATCCTGGGACTAGCGGACTACAATGAGCAGTTCTTC CASTILGLADYNEQFF
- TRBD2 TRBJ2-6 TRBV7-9 TGTGCCAGCAACTTACTAGCGTTCGTCGGGGCCAACATCCTGACTTTC CASNLLAFVGANILTF
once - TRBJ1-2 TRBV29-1 TGCAGCGTTGACAATGGGGGCGGTGGCCACACCTTC CSVDNGGGGHTF
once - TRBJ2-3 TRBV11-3 TGTGCCAGCAGCTCCGGGAGGGGGCGAGGCACAGATACGCAGTATTTT CASSSGRGRGTDTQYF
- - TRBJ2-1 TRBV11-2 TGTGCCAGCAGCGGGCAGGGTGGGGCCTTTAATGAGCAGTTCTTC CASSGQGGAFNEQFF
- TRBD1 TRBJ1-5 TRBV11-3 TGTACCAGCCGCTATACAGGGGGCTATAGTAATCAGCCCCAGCATTTT CTSRYTGGYSNQPQHF
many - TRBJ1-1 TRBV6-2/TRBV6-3 TGTGCCAGCAGTTACAAGGCCGGAAGCACTGAAGCTTTCTTT CASSYKAGSTEAFF
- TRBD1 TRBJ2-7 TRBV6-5 TGTGCCAGCGGTCAGGGGGCCGAGCCGTACTTC CASGQGAEPYF
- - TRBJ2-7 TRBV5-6 TGTGCCATGGGGTGTAAGGGCGGCGAGCAGTACTTC CAMGCKGGEQYF
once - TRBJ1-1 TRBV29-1 TGCAGCGTTGTACACAGTGTGAACACTGAAGCTTTCTTT CSVVHSVNTEAFF
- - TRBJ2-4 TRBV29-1 TGCAGCGTAGGAGAGGGGGTGAAAAACATTCAGTACTTC CSVGEGVKNIQYF
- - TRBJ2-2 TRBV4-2 TGCGCCAGCAGCCAAGGGGTGGGGACCCCCACCGGGGAGCTGTTTTTT CASSQGVGTPTGELFF
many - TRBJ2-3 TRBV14 TGTGCCAGCAGCCAGGCTAGTCCGCAGTATTTT CASSQASPQYF
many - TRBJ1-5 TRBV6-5 TGTGCCAGCAGTCCCAGTTCCACTCAGCCCCAGCATTTT CASSPSSTQPQHF
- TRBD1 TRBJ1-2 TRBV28 TGTGCCAGCAGCGACCGGGACAGGTTGCGAGCTAACCATGACTACATCTTC CASSDRDRLRANHDYIF
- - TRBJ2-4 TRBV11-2 TGTGCCAGCAGCCCTTCTTTCCTTCAGTACTTC CASSPSFLQYF
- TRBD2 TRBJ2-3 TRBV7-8 TGTGCCAGCACCTTGGAAGAGGCTAGCGGGAGCACAGATACGCAGTATTTT CASTLEEASGSTDTQYF
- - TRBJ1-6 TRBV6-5 TGTGCCAGCAGCTCGAGGGCAGGGCGCTCACCCCTCCACTTT CASSSRAGRSPLHF
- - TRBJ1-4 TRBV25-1 TGTGCCAGCAGGGAATTCGGCGGAGGAGGTGGAAAACTGTTTTTT CASREFGGGGGKLFF
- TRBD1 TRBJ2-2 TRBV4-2 TGTGCCAGCAGACAGACAGGGACCAAGGAACTTGGGGAGCTGTTTTTT CASRQTGTKELGELFF
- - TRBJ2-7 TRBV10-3 TGTGCCACCAGTGACCCCGACCGAGACTACGATCAATACTTC CATSDPDRDYDQYF